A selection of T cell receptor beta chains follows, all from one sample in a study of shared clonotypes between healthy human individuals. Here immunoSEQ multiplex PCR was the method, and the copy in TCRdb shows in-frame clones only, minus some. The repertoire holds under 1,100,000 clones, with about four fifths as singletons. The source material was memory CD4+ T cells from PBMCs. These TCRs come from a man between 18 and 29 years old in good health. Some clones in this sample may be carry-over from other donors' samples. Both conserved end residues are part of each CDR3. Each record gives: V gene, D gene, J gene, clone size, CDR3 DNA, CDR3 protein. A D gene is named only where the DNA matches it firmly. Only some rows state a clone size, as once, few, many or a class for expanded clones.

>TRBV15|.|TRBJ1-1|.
TGTGCCACCAGCAGAGAGGGGGATACTGAAGCTTTCTTT
CATSREGDTEAFF
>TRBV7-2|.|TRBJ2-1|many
TGTGCCAGCAGACAATTTCGCCCCCTGATGGATGAGCAGTTCTTC
CASRQFRPLMDEQFF
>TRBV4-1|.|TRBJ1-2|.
TGCGCCAGCAGCTACGGGAGAAGTACTAACTATGGCTACACCTTC
CASSYGRSTNYGYTF
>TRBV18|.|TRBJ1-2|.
TGTGCCAGCTCACCAGAAATTTTAGGGACGGGCTATGGCTACACCTTC
CASSPEILGTGYGYTF
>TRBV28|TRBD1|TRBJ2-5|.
TGTGCCAGCAGACGGGACAGCTACCTAGGGGAGACCCAGTACTTC
CASRRDSYLGETQYF
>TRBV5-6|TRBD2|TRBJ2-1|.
TGTGCCAGCAGCCTCGCGTGGCGGGAGGGCGGTCGCGATGAGCAGTTCTTC
CASSLAWREGGRDEQFF
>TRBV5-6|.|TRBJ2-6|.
TGTGCCAGCAGCTTAAGCTCTGGGGCCAACGTCCTGACTTTC
CASSLSSGANVLTF
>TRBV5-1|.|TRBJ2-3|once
TGCGCCAGTAGTAGGGGATCACAGACAGATACGCAGTATTTT
CASSRGSQTDTQYF
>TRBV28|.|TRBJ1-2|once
TGTGCCAGCAGTTTACCTGACCATGGCTACACCTTC
CASSLPDHGYTF
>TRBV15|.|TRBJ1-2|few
TGTGCCACCAGCAGAGGAACAGGGAGGGCTAACTATGGCTACACCTTC
CATSRGTGRANYGYTF
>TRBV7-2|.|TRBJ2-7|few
TGTGCCAGCAGCTTAGGGGGGCAGCTTCTATTAGAGCAGTACTTC
CASSLGGQLLLEQYF
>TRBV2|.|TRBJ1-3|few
TGTGCCAGCAGTTTTCTCGAGGGTAGTGGGAACACCATATATTTT
CASSFLEGSGNTIYF
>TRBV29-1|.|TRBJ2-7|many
TGCAGCGTTGTTGTGGTTTCTAACCCCTACGAGCAGTACTTC
CSVVVVSNPYEQYF
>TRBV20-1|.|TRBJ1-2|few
TGCAGTCTCAGTAACTATGGCTACACCTTC
CSLSNYGYTF
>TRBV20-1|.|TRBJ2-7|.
TGCAGCGGACTCCGAGCGGGCGAGCAGTACTTC
CSGLRAGEQYF
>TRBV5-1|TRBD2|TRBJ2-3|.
TGCGCCAGCAGCTCGGGACTAGCGGGACCGGCGGCTGGGACGCAGTATTTT
CASSSGLAGPAAGTQYF
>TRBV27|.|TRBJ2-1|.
TGTGCCAGCAGTTTCGGTCCTGGCCCGGCTCAGTTCTTC
CASSFGPGPAQFF
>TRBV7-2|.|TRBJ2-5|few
TGTGCCAGCAGCATAACCCAAGAGACCCAGTACTTC
CASSITQETQYF
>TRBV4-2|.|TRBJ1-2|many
TGTGCCAGCAGCCAAGGAACAGCTAACTATGGCTACACCTTC
CASSQGTANYGYTF
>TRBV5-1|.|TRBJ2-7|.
TGCGCCAGCAACCACGGTTCCTACGAGCAGTACTTC
CASNHGSYEQYF
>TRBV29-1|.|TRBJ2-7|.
TGCAGCGTTGAAAACAGGGCCTCCTACGAGCAGTACTTC
CSVENRASYEQYF
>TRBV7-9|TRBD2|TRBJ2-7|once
TGTGCCAGCAGCTTTGGCGGGAGTCTCTACGAGCAGTACTTC
CASSFGGSLYEQYF
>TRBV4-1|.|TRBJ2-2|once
TGCGCCAGCAGCCAAGGTAGGGCGTCGGGTTGGGAAGCCGGGGAGCTGTTTTTT
CASSQGRASGWEAGELFF
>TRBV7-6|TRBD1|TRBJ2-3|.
TGTGCCAGCACCAGGACAGGGGTGCTGGGAGATACGCAGTATTTT
CASTRTGVLGDTQYF